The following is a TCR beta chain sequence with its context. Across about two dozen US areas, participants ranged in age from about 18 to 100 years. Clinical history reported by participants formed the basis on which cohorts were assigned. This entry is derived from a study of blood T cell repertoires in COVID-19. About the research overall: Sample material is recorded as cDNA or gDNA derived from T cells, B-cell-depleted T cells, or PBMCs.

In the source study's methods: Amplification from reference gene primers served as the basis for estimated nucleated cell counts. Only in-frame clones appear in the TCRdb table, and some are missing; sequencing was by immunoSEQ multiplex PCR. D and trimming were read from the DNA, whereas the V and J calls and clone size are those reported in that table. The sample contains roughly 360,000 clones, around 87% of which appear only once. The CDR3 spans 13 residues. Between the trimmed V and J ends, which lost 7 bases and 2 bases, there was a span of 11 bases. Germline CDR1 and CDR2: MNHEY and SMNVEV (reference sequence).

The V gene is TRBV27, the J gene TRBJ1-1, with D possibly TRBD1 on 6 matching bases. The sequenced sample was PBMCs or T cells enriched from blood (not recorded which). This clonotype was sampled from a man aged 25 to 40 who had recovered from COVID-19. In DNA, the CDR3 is TGTGCCAGCACTGACAGGAGTAACACTGAAGCTTTCTTT. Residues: CASTDRSNTEAFF.